Sequencing of this T cell receptor beta chain was carried out in a study of T cells in Graves' hyperthyroidism and ophthalmopathy. CDR3 length: 16 amino acids. Germline values: CDR1 MRHNA, CDR2 SNTAGT. Germline trimming cut 0 bases from V and 5 bases from J; bases unmatched to any gene: 4. Using RNA transcripts as the source, TCR beta CDR3 regions were amplified. A set of HTBI primers served as the primers for a first-round RT-PCR of the TCR CDR3. TCRdb re-called the multiplex PCR reads through MiXCR, storing one row per CDR3 protein. The sample lists 400,000 to 450,000 distinct CDR3 sequences, over 12% occurring once. Fresh peripheral blood, more than 8 ml of it, supplied the PBMCs. This clonotype occurred many times.

This TCR derives from a man between 18 and 35 years old with Graves' ophthalmopathy. Material: blood. This chain uses TRBV6-4 with TRBJ1-2, with TRBD1 identical over 12 bases. The CDR3 region is CASSDSRDRGLYGYTF. In DNA form, the CDR3 reads TGTGCCAGCAGTGACTCTCGGGACAGGGGGCTTTATGGCTACACCTTC.